This paragraph covers one TCR beta chain sequence. No antigen is known for it. Blood was obtained at the first hyperthyroidism diagnosis, which preceded any ophthalmopathy symptoms. This specimen comes from a study of T cells in Graves' hyperthyroidism and ophthalmopathy. Study summary: At initial diagnosis, before any treatment had begun, peripheral blood was obtained.

Whole-study results and caveats: Stable hyperthyroidism was told apart from ophthalmopathy by a model built on 13 V-J features. Model-based prediction identified ophthalmopathy a median roughly 6.1 months prior to its onset.

RNA transcripts provided the source from which TCR beta CDR3 regions were amplified. An initial round of RT-PCR targeting the TCR CDR3 relied on the HTBI primer set. MiXCR, applied by TCRdb to the multiplex PCR reads, yields one record per CDR3 protein. The sample lists hundreds of thousands of distinct CDR3 sequences, around 19% occurring once. What was sequenced was blood. The sequence derives from a woman aged 45 to 65 with Graves' hyperthyroidism that later progressed to Graves' ophthalmopathy.

The CDR3, as DNA: TGCGCCAGCAGCTCCCAGACAGGAACTAATGAAAAACTGTTTTTT. Translating it yields CASSSQTGTNEKLFF. The chain couples TRBV5-1 to TRBJ1-4, with D maybe TRBD1 (6 bases). Germline CDR1 is SGHRS and CDR2 is YFSETQ. Trimming cost V 3 bases and J 1 base, with 10 bases left between them. The CDR3 is 15 amino acids.